One and the same sample provided the 29 T cell receptor beta chains below, sequenced in a study of cytomegalovirus exposure and HLA in healthy donors. The table came from immunoSEQ multiplex PCR; TCRdb's copy has only in-frame clones and leaves some out. The sample includes more than 50,000 clones, 90% to 95% seen only once; the top ten take around 2%. Sequenced input: PBMCs. Every receptor here comes from a man between 18 and 29 years old in good health and CMV-seronegative.

This chain links TRBV7-9 with TRBJ1-1, with 9 bases matching TRBD1. The CDR3 runs to 14 residues. V shed 5 bases and J 5 bases; nucleotides not matched to a gene: 6. Germline V gene lookup returns CDR1 SEHNR and CDR2 FQNEAQ (reference sequence). CDR3 DNA sequence: TGTGCCAGCAGCCACCGGGACAGGGAGACTGAAGCTTTCTTT. This sequence encodes CASSHRDRETEAFF.

The rearrangement links TRBV9 to TRBJ2-7; D gene ambiguous. Germline-derived CDR1 and CDR2 are SGDLS and YYNGEE. V lost 0 bases, J lost 2 bases, and 9 bases lay in between. CDR3 size: 14 residues. Written as DNA, the CDR3 is TGTGCCAGCAGCGTAGCTGAGGTGGCCTACGAGCAGTACTTC. Its protein product is CASSVAEVAYEQYF.

In regard to this clone: Mismatch with germline at one junction end may stem from a read error. This sequence joins TRBV6-5 and TRBJ2-7; 7 bases are a match to TRBD2. Germline V gene lookup returns CDR1 MNHEY and CDR2 SVGAGI. The CDR3 runs 15 residues. CDR3 region: CASSYGSAREYGQYF. The CDR3 DNA follows: TGTGCCAGCAGTTACGGGTCGGCGCGGGAGTACGGGCAGTACTTC.

The chain employs TRBV30 and TRBJ2-6; D is perhaps TRBD2 (7 bases). The CDR3 is 15 residues long. The ends were cut back, 2 bases at V and 6 bases at J, with 14 bases in the middle. CDR1 is GTSNPN and CDR2 is SVGIG in the germline V gene (reference sequence). For the CDR3, the DNA is TGTGCCTGGAGTATGGGGGGGCCGTCGGCCAACGTCCTGACTTTC. Translating gives CAWSMGGPSANVLTF.

V is TRBV28 and J is TRBJ1-4, with D possibly being TRBD1 (5 bases). Looked up from germline, CDR1 is MDHEN and CDR2 is SYDVKM. The CDR3 runs to 16 residues. Trimming pared 5 bases from V and 3 bases from J, leaving 16 bases between. The CDR3 bases are TGTGCCAGCAGTCTGTTTTCGGGGGAGCCTAATGAAAAACTGTTTTTT. The encoded protein is CASSLFSGEPNEKLFF. Full variable domain (rest looked up from reference TRBV28 and TRBJ1-4): DVKVTQSSRYLVKRTGEKVFLECVQDMDHENMFWYRQDPGLGLRLIYFSYDVKMKEKGDIPEGYSVSREKKERFSLILESASTNQTSMYLCASSLFSGEPNEKLFFGSGTQLSVL.

The chain is built from TRBV11-1 and TRBJ1-1; 8 bases are a match to TRBD1. CDR3 length equals 12 residues. The trim removed 6 bases at V and 5 bases at J, leaving 2 bases unmatched. Germline CDR1 SGHAT, CDR2 FQDESV (reference sequence). Here the CDR3 reads CASRQGVTEAFF. The CDR3 DNA reads as TGTGCCAGCAGACAGGGGGTTACTGAAGCTTTCTTT.

This sequence joins TRBV5-1 and TRBJ1-1, with 11 bases fitting TRBD1. The CDR3 totals 15 residues. Germline V lookup: CDR1 SGHRS, CDR2 YFSETQ. With 2 bases clipped from V and 3 bases from J, the junction kept 3 bases outside the gene matches. CDR3 in DNA: TGCGCCAGCAGCTTAGGGACAGGGGGATACACTGAAGCTTTCTTT. It is translated as CASSLGTGGYTEAFF.

This clone was seen once. CDR3 DNA: TGTGCCAGCAGCGTAGGACGCGGGCAGGGGGCCCAAGCTTTCTTT. Translating it yields CASSVGRGQGAQAFF. This chain links TRBV9 with TRBJ1-1; 8 nucleotides line up with TRBD1. The trim removed 0 bases at V and 9 bases at J, leaving 10 bases unmatched. This CDR3 spans 15 amino acids. Germline CDR1 and CDR2: SGDLS and YYNGEE.

The chain combines TRBV5-1 with TRBJ1-3; weak D call: TRBD1 (6 bases). Trimming cost V 2 bases and J 1 base, with 10 bases left between them. This CDR3 has 15 amino acids. Germline V gene lookup returns CDR1 SGHRS and CDR2 YFSETQ. This CDR3 reads CASSFDRRSGNTIYF. The CDR3 nucleotides are TGCGCCAGCAGCTTCGACAGGCGATCTGGAAACACCATATATTTT.

Here the CDR3 reads CASSPTSGVNTGELFF. CDR3 sequence (DNA): TGTGCCAGCTCACCGACTAGTGGAGTTAACACCGGGGAGCTGTTTTTT. The V call is TRBV18, the J call TRBJ2-2; D perhaps matches TRBD2 (6 bases). Germline V gene sequence: CDR1 KGHSH, CDR2 LQKENI. V shed 3 bases and J shed 2 bases, with 13 bases lying between them. The CDR3 runs 16 residues.

The V call is TRBV11-2, the J call TRBJ2-4; possibly TRBD2 for D (6 bases). Germline values: CDR1 SGHAT, CDR2 FQNNGV. The CDR3 sequence is 15 residues long. The V end was cut by 5 bases, the J end by 3 bases, with 14 bases between. The CDR3 region has the DNA TGTGCCAGCAGCCCCTTGAAGGAGGGCAAAAACATTCAGTACTTC. It is translated as CASSPLKEGKNIQYF.

A single count supports this clone. The rearrangement links TRBV7-8 to TRBJ2-2, with a weak D call TRBD1 (6 bases). With 5 bases removed from V and 4 bases from J, the gap between germline ends came to 14 bases. This CDR3 comprises 15 residues. Germline-derived CDR1 and CDR2 are SGHVS and FQNEAQ. The CDR3 is CASSGYRVSTGELFF. Written as DNA, the CDR3 is TGTGCCAGCAGCGGGTACAGGGTGAGCACCGGGGAGCTGTTTTTT.

The chain joins TRBV29-1 to TRBJ2-2; maybe TRBD1 (5 bases). V was cut by 3 bases and J by 2 bases, with 7 bases left in between. Germline values: CDR1 SQVTM, CDR2 ANQGSEA. The CDR3 runs to 13 residues. The CDR3 nucleotides read TGCAGCGTTGATGGACAAAACACCGGGGAGCTGTTTTTT. It specifies CSVDGQNTGELFF.

This clone came up once. The V and J genes are TRBV11-2 and TRBJ2-7, with TRBD1 matching 8 bases. The V and J ends lost 2 bases and 3 bases, in that order; junction bases with no gene match: 3. This CDR3 has 14 amino acids. From germline, CDR1 is SGHAT and CDR2 FQNNGV. CDR3 sequence reads: CASSLQGASYEQYF. In DNA form, the CDR3 reads TGTGCCAGCAGCTTACAGGGGGCGAGCTACGAGCAGTACTTC.

This clone is a singleton in its sample. This chain connects TRBV14 to TRBJ2-3; tentative D call: TRBD1 (5 bases). Per the germline V gene, CDR1 is SGHDN and CDR2 is FVKESK. This CDR3 contains 16 residues. The V gene lost 1 base and the J gene lost 0 bases, with 11 bases spanning the gap. The CDR3, as DNA: TGTGCCAGCAGCCAAGGAAGGGGCGAAAGCACAGATACGCAGTATTTT. This sequence encodes CASSQGRGESTDTQYF. Full variable domain (rest looked up from reference TRBV14 and TRBJ2-3): EAGVTQFPSHSVIEKGQTVTLRCDPISGHDNLYWYRRVMGKEIKFLLHFVKESKQDESGMPNNRFLAERTGGTYSTLKVQPAELEDSGVYFCASSQGRGESTDTQYFGPGTRLTVL.

The chain combines TRBV19 with TRBJ1-1; 8 nucleotides line up with TRBD1. Germline CDR1 and CDR2: LNHDA and SQIVND (reference sequence). Germline trimming cut 7 bases from V and 6 bases from J; bases unmatched to any gene: 7. There are 13 residues in the CDR3. CDR3 coding DNA: TGTGCCAGTAACGGGGACAGGTTGGCTGAAGCTTTCTTT. Translated, it gives CASNGDRLAEAFF.

The rearrangement joins TRBV10-3 to TRBJ2-7; D unclear. Germline CDR1 and CDR2: ENHRY and SYGVKD. The CDR3 covers 15 residues. V lost 6 bases to trimming and J lost 2 bases, with 17 bases between them. CDR3 loop: CAIRPAAERPYEQYF. CDR3 DNA sequence: TGTGCCATCAGACCGGCGGCAGAACGACCCTACGAGCAGTACTTC.

This chain links TRBV10-3 with TRBJ2-7; TRBD2 is a possible D gene (6 bases). Germline V lookup: CDR1 ENHRY, CDR2 SYGVKD. The CDR3 covers 12 residues. V dropped 10 bases and J dropped 7 bases, with 17 bases sitting between them. Here the CDR3 DNA reads TGTGCCACGAGGACTATCCTCGGGGAGCAGTACTTC. It encodes CATRTILGEQYF.

This clone has just one count. This chain's CDR3 is CASSLGQQPNEKLFF. Written as DNA, the CDR3 is TGCGCCAGCAGCTTGGGACAGCAACCTAATGAAAAACTGTTTTTT. V is TRBV5-1 and J is TRBJ1-4; a weak D match, TRBD1 (5 bases). Trimming shortened V by 0 bases and J by 3 bases, and 9 bases separated the two germline ends. CDR1 and CDR2 (germline): SGHRS, YFSETQ. CDR3 length equals 15 residues. The full variable domain, rest sourced from reference TRBV5-1 and TRBJ1-4, is KAGVTQTPRYLIKTRGQQVTLSCSPISGHRSVSWYQQTPGQGLQFLFEYFSETQRNKGNFPGRFSGRQFSNSRSEMNVSTLELGDSALYLCASSLGQQPNEKLFFGSGTQLSVL.

V gene TRBV4-1 combines with J gene TRBJ2-7, with a possible D match to TRBD1 (5 bases). This CDR3 has 17 residues. Trimming took off 1 base at V and 6 bases at J, with 22 bases between the two ends. Germline loops: CDR1 MGHRA, CDR2 YSYEKL. This CDR3 is CASSQVSTQGNRREQYF. The CDR3 nucleotides read TGCGCCAGCAGCCAAGTTAGCACTCAGGGAAATCGTCGCGAGCAGTACTTC.

V gene TRBV5-4 combines with J gene TRBJ2-3; D might be TRBD2 (5 bases). The V end lost 3 bases, the J end lost 0 bases, and 5 bases lay between the germline ends. The CDR3 covers 13 residues. Germline CDR1 SGHNT, CDR2 YYREEE (reference sequence). The CDR3 loop is CASSWTSTDTQYF. DNA of the CDR3: TGTGCCAGCAGCTGGACTAGCACAGATACGCAGTATTTT. Full variable domain (missing parts from reference TRBV5-4 and TRBJ2-3): ETGVTQSPTHLIKTRGQQVTLRCSSQSGHNTVSWYQQALGQGPQFIFQYYREEENGRGNFPPRFSGLQFPNYSSELNVNALELDDSALYLCASSWTSTDTQYFGPGTRLTVL.

In its sample, this clone was seen once. V is TRBV5-1 and J is TRBJ2-1; TRBD1 agrees at 7 bases. V lost 0 bases, J lost 8 bases, and 5 bases stayed unmatched. The V gene's germline CDR1 is SGHRS and CDR2 YFSETQ. The CDR3 is 14 amino acids. The CDR3 loop is CASSLAGGLDEQFF. The CDR3 bases are TGCGCCAGCAGCTTGGCAGGGGGATTGGATGAGCAGTTCTTC.

V is TRBV6-6 and J is TRBJ1-2, with 9 positions matching TRBD1. Germline CDR1 and CDR2: MNHNY and SVGAGI (reference sequence). There are 14 residues in the CDR3. Germline trimming cut 2 bases from V and 7 bases from J; bases unmatched to any gene: 5. The CDR3: CASSYPTGGGGYTF. CDR3 DNA sequence: TGTGCCAGCAGTTACCCCACAGGGGGCGGTGGCTACACCTTC.

This chain uses TRBV29-1 with TRBJ1-1, with TRBD1 matching over 8 bases. V gave up 5 bases and J gave up 1 base; unmatched junction bases: 6. Germline-derived CDR1 and CDR2 are SQVTM and ANQGSEA. The CDR3 spans 14 residues. In DNA, the CDR3 is TGCAGCGTTAAAATAGGGACAGGGAACACTGAAGCTTTCTTT. Protein sequence: CSVKIGTGNTEAFF.

V gene TRBV5-1 combines with J gene TRBJ2-2; 13 bases agree with TRBD2. V lost 4 bases and J lost 6; bases outside the gene matches: 3. The CDR3 runs to 15 residues. Looked up from germline, CDR1 is SGHRS and CDR2 is YFSETQ. The CDR3 DNA reads TGCGCCAGCAGCCGGACTAGCGGGAGTCCCGGGGAGCTGTTTTTT. Its translation: CASSRTSGSPGELFF.

This clone appeared a single time. The CDR3 reads CASSPPQREGPDTQYF. CDR3 in DNA: TGTGCCAGCAGCCCCCCACAGCGGGAGGGCCCGGATACGCAGTATTTT. The V and J genes are TRBV11-1 and TRBJ2-3, with 10 nucleotides matching TRBD2. The CDR3 runs 16 residues. Per the germline V gene, CDR1 is SGHAT and CDR2 is FQDESV (reference sequence). The ends lost 5 bases at V and 6 bases at J; junction bases unmatched: 11.

This chain connects TRBV2 to TRBJ1-2; 8 bases align to TRBD1. This CDR3 contains 13 residues. Trimming at V came to 9 bases and at J to 6 bases, leaving 9 bases not matched to a gene. The V gene's germline CDR1 is SNHLY and CDR2 FYNNEI. The CDR3 sequence is CARSPDRDHGYTF. The DNA of the CDR3 is TGTGCCAGATCTCCGGACAGGGATCATGGCTACACCTTC.

This chain links TRBV4-3 with TRBJ1-2; 10 bases agree with TRBD1. V trimming: 3 bases; J trimming: 8 bases; junction bases outside the gene matches: 6. CDR1 and CDR2 from the germline V gene are LGHNA and YSLEER. The CDR3 totals 14 residues. The CDR3 is CASSHRQGAGGYTF. The CDR3 coding sequence is TGCGCCAGCAGCCATAGACAGGGGGCGGGAGGCTACACCTTC.

V gene TRBV11-3 combines with J gene TRBJ2-7; TRBD1 agrees at 7 bases. CDR3 length: 13 residues. Per germline, CDR1 SGHNT and CDR2 YENEEA. V was clipped by 5 bases and J by 3 bases; unmatched bases: 4. CDR3 amino acids: CASSARQGYEQYF. In DNA, the CDR3 is TGTGCCAGCAGCGCTAGACAGGGCTACGAGCAGTACTTC. Looking up the rest from reference TRBV11-3 and TRBJ2-7 gives the full variable domain: EAGVVQSPRYKIIEKKQPVAFWCNPISGHNTLYWYLQNLGQGPELLIRYENEEAVDDSQLPKDRFSAERLKGVDSTLKIQPAELGDSAVYLCASSARQGYEQYFGPGTRLTVT.